Shown below are 8 T cell receptor beta chains from a single sample sequenced in a study of T cells in Graves' hyperthyroidism and ophthalmopathy. From RNA transcripts, TCR beta CDR3 regions were amplified. First-round RT-PCR with HTBI primers amplified the TCR CDR3 region. TCRdb re-derived calls from the multiplex PCR reads in MiXCR, one entry per CDR3 protein. The top ten hold 15% to 20% of the sample, which has over 450,000 distinct CDR3 sequences, around 14% seen once. Sequencing used blood. These receptors originate from a woman younger than 30 with Graves' hyperthyroidism.

This rearrangement joins TRBV9 to TRBJ1-2, with 12 bases matching TRBD1. Germline assignment: CDR1 SGDLS and CDR2 YYNGEE. The CDR3 loop spans 20 amino acids. Trimming at V came to 4 bases and at J to 4 bases, leaving 20 bases not matched to a gene. CDR3 nucleotide sequence: TGTGCCAGCAGCACCACGCTTTTCCGGGACAGGGGGCAGAAGGGCTATGGCTACACCTTC. Its translation: CASSTTLFRDRGQKGYGYTF.

The chain joins TRBV29-1 to TRBJ1-2; the D gene is possibly TRBD1 (5 bases). Germline V gene lookup returns CDR1 SQVTM and CDR2 ANQGSEA. The V and J ends lost 4 bases and 1 base respectively, with 19 bases between them. This CDR3 has 16 residues. CDR3 sequence reads: CSVVTSGGSDNYGYTF. The CDR3 nucleotides are TGCAGCGTTGTCACATCGGGGGGTTCCGATAACTATGGCTACACCTTC. Filled out from reference TRBV29-1 and TRBJ1-2, the complete variable domain reads SAVISQKPSRDICQRGTSLTIQCQVDSQVTMMFWYRQQPGQSLTLIATANQGSEATYESGFVIDKFPISRPNLTFSTLTVSNMSPEDSSIYLCSVVTSGGSDNYGYTFGSGTRLTVV.

This sequence joins TRBV5-8 and TRBJ2-1; TRBD2 agrees at 7 bases. The J segment lost 5 bases and the V segment lost 6 bases, leaving 17 bases of the junction unmatched. This CDR3 comprises 17 residues. CDR1 SGHTS and CDR2 YDEGEE come from the germline V gene. This CDR3 reads CASTPISGTGENNEQFF. The CDR3 DNA sequence: TGTGCCAGCACCCCTATCAGCGGGACTGGGGAGAACAATGAGCAGTTCTTC.

This clonotype was counted ten times or more. The chain couples TRBV15 to TRBJ1-2; D perhaps matches TRBD1 (6 bases). Germline values: CDR1 LNHNV, CDR2 YYDKDF (reference sequence). V lost 0 bases and J lost 6, with 17 bases in between. The CDR3 covers 16 residues. In DNA form, the CDR3 reads TGTGCCACCAGCAGAGATAGGACAGCCGCCGTGGATGGCTACACCTTC. The encoded protein is CATSRDRTAAVDGYTF. Full variable domain (missing parts from reference TRBV15 and TRBJ1-2): DAMVIQNPRYQVTQFGKPVTLSCSQTLNHNVMYWYQQKSSQAPKLLFHYYDKDFNNEADTPDNFQSRRPNTSFCFLDIRSPGLGDTAMYLCATSRDRTAAVDGYTFGSGTRLTVV.

The chain uses TRBV6-1 and TRBJ1-4; TRBD1 agrees at 8 bases. Germline V gene data show CDR1 as MNHNS and CDR2 as SASEGT. After removal of 4 bases from V and 6 bases from J, the junction contained 7 bases not matched to a gene. This CDR3 has 15 amino acids. CDR3 protein: CASSGSGTGYEKLFF. In DNA form, the CDR3 reads TGTGCCAGCAGTGGGTCGGGGACAGGCTATGAAAAACTGTTTTTT.

The chain has TRBV19 and TRBJ2-5, with 10 bases lining up with TRBD2. The germline V gene encodes CDR1 LNHDA and CDR2 SQIVND (reference sequence). CDR3 length: 14 residues. Trimming removed 5 bases from V and 6 bases from J; junction bases left unmatched: 6. As DNA, the CDR3 is TGTGCCAGTAGTGCCTCTAGCGGGAGTCAGACCCAGTACTTC. This encodes CASSASSGSQTQYF.

This clonotype was counted ten times or more. The chain employs TRBV20-1 and TRBJ2-1, with D tentatively TRBD1 (6 bases). Trimming cost V 3 bases and J 8 bases, with 17 bases left between them. CDR1 is DFQATT, CDR2 SNEGSKA, per germline (reference sequence). This CDR3 has 14 amino acids. CDR3 sequence: CSARRQNREYEQFF. The CDR3 nucleotides are TGCAGTGCTAGGAGACAAAACAGGGAGTATGAGCAGTTCTTC.

This clonotype showed up many times. This chain connects TRBV7-9 to TRBJ2-3, with TRBD1 matching 8 bases. With 3 bases clipped from V and 3 bases from J, the junction kept 5 bases outside the gene matches. Germline values: CDR1 SEHNR, CDR2 FQNEAQ (reference sequence). The CDR3 loop spans 15 amino acids. This chain's CDR3 is CASSFTGQATDTQYF. CDR3 nucleotides: TGTGCCAGCAGCTTTACGGGACAGGCAACAGATACGCAGTATTTT.